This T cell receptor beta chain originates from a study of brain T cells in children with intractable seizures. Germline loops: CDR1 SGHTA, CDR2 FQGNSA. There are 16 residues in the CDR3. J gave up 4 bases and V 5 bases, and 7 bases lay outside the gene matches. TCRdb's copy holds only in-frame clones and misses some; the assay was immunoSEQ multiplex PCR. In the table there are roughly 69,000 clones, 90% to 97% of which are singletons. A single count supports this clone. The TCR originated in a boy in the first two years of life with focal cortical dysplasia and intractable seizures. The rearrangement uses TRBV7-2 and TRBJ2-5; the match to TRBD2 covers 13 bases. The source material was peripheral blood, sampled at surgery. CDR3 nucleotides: TGTGCCAGCAGCCTGGGACTAGCGGGGCTCGGAGAGACCCAGTACTTC. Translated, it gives CASSLGLAGLGETQYF.